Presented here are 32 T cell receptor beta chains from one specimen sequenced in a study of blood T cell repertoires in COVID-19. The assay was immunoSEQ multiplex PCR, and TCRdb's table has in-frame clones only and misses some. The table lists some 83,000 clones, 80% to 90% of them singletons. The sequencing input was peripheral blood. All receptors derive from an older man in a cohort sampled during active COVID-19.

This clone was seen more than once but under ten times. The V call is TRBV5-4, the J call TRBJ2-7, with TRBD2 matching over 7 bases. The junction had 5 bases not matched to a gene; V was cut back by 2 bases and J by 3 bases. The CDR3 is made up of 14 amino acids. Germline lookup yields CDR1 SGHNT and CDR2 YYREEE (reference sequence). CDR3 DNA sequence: TGTGCCAGCAGCTTAGCGGGGAACTTCTACGAGCAGTACTTC. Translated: CASSLAGNFYEQYF.

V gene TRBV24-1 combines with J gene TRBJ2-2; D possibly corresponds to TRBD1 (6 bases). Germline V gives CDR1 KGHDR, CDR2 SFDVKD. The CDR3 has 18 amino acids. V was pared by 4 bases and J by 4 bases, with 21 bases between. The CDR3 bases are TGTGCCACCAGTGAAATTCCCTCGGGGACACGACCCACCGGGGAGCTGTTTTTT. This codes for CATSEIPSGTRPTGELFF.

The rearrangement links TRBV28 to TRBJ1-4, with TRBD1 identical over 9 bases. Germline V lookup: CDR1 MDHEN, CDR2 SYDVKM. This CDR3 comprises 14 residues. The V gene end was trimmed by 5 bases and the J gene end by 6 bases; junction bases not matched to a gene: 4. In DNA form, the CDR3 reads TGTGCCAGCAGTAAAACAGGGGGCGATGAAAAACTGTTTTTT. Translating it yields CASSKTGGDEKLFF.

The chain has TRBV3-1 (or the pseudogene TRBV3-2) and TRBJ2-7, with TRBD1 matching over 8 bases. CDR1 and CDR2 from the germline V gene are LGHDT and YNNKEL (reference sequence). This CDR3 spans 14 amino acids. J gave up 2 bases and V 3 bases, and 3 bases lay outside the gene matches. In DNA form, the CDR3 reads TGTGCCAGCAGCCAGGGGACAGGACCCTACGAGCAGTACTTC. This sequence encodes CASSQGTGPYEQYF.

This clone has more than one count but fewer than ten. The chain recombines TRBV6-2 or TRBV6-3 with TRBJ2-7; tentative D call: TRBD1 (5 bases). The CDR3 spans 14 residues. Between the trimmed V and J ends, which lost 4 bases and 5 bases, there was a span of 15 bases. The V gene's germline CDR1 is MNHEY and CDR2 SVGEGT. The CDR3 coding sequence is TGTGCCAGCAGTTTTTACAGGTTATCGAACGAGCAGTACTTC. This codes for CASSFYRLSNEQYF.

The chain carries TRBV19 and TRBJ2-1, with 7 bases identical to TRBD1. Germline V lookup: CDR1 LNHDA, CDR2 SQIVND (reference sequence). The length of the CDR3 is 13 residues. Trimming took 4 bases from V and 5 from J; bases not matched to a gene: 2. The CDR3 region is CASSTGQNNEQFF. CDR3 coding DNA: TGTGCCAGTAGTACGGGACAGAACAATGAGCAGTTCTTC. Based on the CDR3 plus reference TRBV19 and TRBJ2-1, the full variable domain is DGGITQSPKYLFRKEGQNVTLSCEQNLNHDAMYWYRQDPGQGLRLIYYSQIVNDFQKGDIAEGYSVSREKKESFPLTVTSAQKNPTAFYLCASSTGQNNEQFFGPGTRLTVL.

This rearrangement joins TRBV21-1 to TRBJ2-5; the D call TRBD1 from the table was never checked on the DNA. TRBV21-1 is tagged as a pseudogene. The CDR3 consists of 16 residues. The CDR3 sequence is CASSGRDRALLETQYF. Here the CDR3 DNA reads TGTGCCAGCAGCGGACGGGACAGGGCCCTCCTCGAGACCCAGTACTTC.

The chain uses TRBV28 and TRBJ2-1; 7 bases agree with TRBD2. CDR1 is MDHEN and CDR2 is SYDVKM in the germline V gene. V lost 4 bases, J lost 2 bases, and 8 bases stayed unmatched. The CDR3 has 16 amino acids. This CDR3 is CASSSGSAGAYNEQFF. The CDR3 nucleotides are TGTGCCAGCAGTTCCGGGAGTGCGGGGGCCTACAATGAGCAGTTCTTC. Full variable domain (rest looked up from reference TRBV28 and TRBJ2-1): DVKVTQSSRYLVKRTGEKVFLECVQDMDHENMFWYRQDPGLGLRLIYFSYDVKMKEKGDIPEGYSVSREKKERFSLILESASTNQTSMYLCASSSGSAGAYNEQFFGPGTRLTVL.

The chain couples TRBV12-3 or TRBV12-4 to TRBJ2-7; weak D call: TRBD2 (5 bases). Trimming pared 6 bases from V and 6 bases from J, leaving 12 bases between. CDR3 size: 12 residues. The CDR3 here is CASSRTVLEQYF. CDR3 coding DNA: TGTGCCAGCAGCCGGACTGTCCTCGAGCAGTACTTC.

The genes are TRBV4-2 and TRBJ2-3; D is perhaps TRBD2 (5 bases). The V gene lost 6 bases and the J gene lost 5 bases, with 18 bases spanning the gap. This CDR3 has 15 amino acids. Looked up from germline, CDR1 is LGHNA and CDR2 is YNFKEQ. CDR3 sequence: CASSGSQPGLDTQYF. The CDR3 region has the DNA TGTGCCAGCAGTGGCTCCCAACCGGGGTTAGATACGCAGTATTTT.

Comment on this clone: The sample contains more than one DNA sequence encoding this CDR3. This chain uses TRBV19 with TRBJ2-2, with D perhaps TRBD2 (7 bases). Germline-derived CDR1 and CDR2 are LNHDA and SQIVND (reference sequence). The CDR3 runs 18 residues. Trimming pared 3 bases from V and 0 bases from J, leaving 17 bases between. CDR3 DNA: TGTGCCAGTAGTATCTTGGGGGGGCACGAATCGAACACCGGGGAGCTGTTTTTT. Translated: CASSILGGHESNTGELFF. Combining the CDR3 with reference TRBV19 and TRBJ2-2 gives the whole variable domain DGGITQSPKYLFRKEGQNVTLSCEQNLNHDAMYWYRQDPGQGLRLIYYSQIVNDFQKGDIAEGYSVSREKKESFPLTVTSAQKNPTAFYLCASSILGGHESNTGELFFGEGSRLTVL.

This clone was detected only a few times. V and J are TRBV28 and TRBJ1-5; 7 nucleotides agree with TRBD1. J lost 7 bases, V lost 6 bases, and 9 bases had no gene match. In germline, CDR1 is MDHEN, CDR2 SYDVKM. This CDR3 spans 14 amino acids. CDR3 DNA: TGTGCCAGCAGCAAGGAACAGGGGAGGCAGCCCCAGCATTTT. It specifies CASSKEQGRQPQHF. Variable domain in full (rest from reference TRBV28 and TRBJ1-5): DVKVTQSSRYLVKRTGEKVFLECVQDMDHENMFWYRQDPGLGLRLIYFSYDVKMKEKGDIPEGYSVSREKKERFSLILESASTNQTSMYLCASSKEQGRQPQHFGDGTRLSIL.

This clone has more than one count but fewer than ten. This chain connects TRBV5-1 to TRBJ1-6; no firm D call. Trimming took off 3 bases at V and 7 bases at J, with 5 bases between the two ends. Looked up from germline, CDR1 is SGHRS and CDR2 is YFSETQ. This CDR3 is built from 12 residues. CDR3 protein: CASSSQNSPLHF. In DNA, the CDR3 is TGCGCCAGCAGCTCCCAGAATTCACCCCTCCACTTT. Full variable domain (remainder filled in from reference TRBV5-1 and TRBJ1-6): KAGVTQTPRYLIKTRGQQVTLSCSPISGHRSVSWYQQTPGQGLQFLFEYFSETQRNKGNFPGRFSGRQFSNSRSEMNVSTLELGDSALYLCASSSQNSPLHFGNGTRLTVT.

The CDR3 region is CASSLASGWADTQYF. The DNA of the CDR3 is TGTGCCAGCAGCTTAGCGTCAGGGTGGGCGGATACGCAGTATTTT. This chain connects TRBV7-2 to TRBJ2-3; maybe TRBD1 (5 bases). The CDR3 covers 15 residues. V was trimmed by 0 bases and J by 6 bases, leaving 13 bases between them. Germline CDR1 SGHTA, CDR2 FQGNSA.

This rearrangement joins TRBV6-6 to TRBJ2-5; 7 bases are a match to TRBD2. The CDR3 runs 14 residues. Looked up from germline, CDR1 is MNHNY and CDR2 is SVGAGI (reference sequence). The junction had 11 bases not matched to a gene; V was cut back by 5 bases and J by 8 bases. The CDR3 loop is CASSPRSGGGTQYF. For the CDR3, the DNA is TGTGCCAGCAGTCCAAGGTCGGGCGGGGGTACCCAGTACTTC.

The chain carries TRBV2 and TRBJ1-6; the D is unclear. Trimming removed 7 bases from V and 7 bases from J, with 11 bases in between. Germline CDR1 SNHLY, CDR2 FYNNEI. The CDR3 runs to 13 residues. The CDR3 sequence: CASTGSSNSPLHF. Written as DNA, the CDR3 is TGTGCCAGCACCGGGAGCTCGAATTCACCCCTCCACTTT.

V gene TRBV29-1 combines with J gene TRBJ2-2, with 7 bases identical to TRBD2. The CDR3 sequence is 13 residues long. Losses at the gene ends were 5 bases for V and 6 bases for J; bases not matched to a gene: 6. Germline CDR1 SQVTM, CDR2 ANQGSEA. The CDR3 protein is CSVHGGVSGELFF. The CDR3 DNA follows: TGCAGCGTTCATGGGGGGGTATCCGGGGAGCTGTTTTTT.

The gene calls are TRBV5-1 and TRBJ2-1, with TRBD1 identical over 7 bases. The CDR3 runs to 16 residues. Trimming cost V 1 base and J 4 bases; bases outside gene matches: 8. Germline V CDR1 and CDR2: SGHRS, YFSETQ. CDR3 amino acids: CASSLSAPTGYNEQFF. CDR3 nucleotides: TGCGCCAGCAGCTTGTCGGCCCCGACAGGGTACAATGAGCAGTTCTTC.

The chain's CDR3 is CASSLGAWGDYNSPLHF. As DNA, the CDR3 is TGTGCCAGCAGCTTGGGGGCATGGGGGGACTATAATTCACCCCTCCACTTT. The chain combines TRBV5-6 with TRBJ1-6; D is perhaps TRBD1 (5 bases). Germline assignment: CDR1 SGHDT and CDR2 YYEEEE. Trimming took 0 bases from V and 3 from J, leaving 13 bases between them. The length of the CDR3 is 17 residues.

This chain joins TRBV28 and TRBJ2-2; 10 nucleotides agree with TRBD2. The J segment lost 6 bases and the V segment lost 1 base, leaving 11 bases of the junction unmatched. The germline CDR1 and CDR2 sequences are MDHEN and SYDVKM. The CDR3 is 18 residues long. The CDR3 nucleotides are TGTGCCAGCAGTTTATCAGGGTTAGCGGGGGGTCCGCCCGGGGAGCTGTTTTTT. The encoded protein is CASSLSGLAGGPPGELFF. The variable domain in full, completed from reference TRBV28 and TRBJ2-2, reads DVKVTQSSRYLVKRTGEKVFLECVQDMDHENMFWYRQDPGLGLRLIYFSYDVKMKEKGDIPEGYSVSREKKERFSLILESASTNQTSMYLCASSLSGLAGGPPGELFFGEGSRLTVL.

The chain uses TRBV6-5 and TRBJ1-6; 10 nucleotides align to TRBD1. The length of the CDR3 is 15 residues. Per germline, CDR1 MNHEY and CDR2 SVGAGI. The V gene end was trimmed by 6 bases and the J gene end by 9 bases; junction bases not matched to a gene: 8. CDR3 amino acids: CASRGQGMGSSPLHF. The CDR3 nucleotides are TGTGCCAGCAGGGGACAGGGGATGGGTAGTTCACCCCTCCACTTT.

CDR3 coding DNA: TGTGCCAGCAGCTTAGTAGGTACAGGACCCCGCGAGCAGTACTTC. It translates to CASSLVGTGPREQYF. This chain joins TRBV7-8 and TRBJ2-7; tentative D call: TRBD1 (5 bases). V dropped 1 base and J dropped 6 bases, with 16 bases sitting between them. Germline V gene lookup returns CDR1 SGHVS and CDR2 FQNEAQ. This CDR3 region has 15 residues.

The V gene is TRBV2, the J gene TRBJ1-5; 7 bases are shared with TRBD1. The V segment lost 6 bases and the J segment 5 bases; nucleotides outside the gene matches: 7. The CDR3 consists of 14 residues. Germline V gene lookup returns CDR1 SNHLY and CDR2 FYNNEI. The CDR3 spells CASSAGTEYQPQHF. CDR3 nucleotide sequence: TGTGCCAGCAGCGCCGGGACAGAATATCAGCCCCAGCATTTT.

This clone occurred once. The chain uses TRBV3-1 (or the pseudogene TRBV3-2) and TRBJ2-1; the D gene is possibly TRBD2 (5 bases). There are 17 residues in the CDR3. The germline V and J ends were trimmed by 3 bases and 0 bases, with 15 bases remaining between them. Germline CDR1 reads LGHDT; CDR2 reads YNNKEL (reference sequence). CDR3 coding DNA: TGTGCCAGCAGCCAGGCTCCCGCCAGCGGCTCCTACAATGAGCAGTTCTTC. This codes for CASSQAPASGSYNEQFF.

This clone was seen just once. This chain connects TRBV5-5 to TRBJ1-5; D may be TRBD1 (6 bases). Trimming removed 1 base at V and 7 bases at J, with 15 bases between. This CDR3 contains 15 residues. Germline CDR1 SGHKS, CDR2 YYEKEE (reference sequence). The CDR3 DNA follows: TGTGCCAGCAGCTTGTTGGCGGGAGGGGGGCAGCCCCAGCATTTT. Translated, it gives CASSLLAGGGQPQHF.

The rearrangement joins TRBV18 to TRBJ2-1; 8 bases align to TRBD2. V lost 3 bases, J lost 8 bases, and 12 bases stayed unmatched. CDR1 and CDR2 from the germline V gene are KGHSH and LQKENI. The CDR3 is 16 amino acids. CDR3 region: CASSPYAGGAWDEQFF. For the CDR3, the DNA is TGTGCCAGCTCACCGTATGCCGGGGGGGCGTGGGATGAGCAGTTCTTC.

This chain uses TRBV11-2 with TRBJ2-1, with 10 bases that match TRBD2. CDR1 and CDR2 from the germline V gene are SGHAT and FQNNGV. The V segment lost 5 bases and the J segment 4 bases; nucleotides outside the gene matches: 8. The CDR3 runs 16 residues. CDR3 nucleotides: TGTGCCAGCAGCCCCGTAGCGGGGGGACTGTACAATGAGCAGTTCTTC. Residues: CASSPVAGGLYNEQFF.

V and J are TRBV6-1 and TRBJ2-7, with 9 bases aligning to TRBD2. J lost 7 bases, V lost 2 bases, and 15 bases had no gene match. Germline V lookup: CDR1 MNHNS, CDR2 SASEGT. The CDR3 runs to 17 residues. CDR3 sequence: CASSETNSGGLTWEQYF. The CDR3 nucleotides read TGTGCCAGCAGTGAAACAAATAGCGGGGGCCTGACCTGGGAGCAGTACTTC.

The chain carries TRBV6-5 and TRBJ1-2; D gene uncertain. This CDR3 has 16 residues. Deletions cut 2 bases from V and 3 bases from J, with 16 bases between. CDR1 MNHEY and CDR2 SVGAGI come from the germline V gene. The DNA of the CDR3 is TGTGCCAGCAGTTACAGGACGAGGGCGGAGGACTATGGCTACACCTTC. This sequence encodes CASSYRTRAEDYGYTF.

The CDR3 nucleotides are TGTGCCAGCAGTACCTCCCAGGGTTTAGCTTTCTTT. It codes for CASSTSQGLAFF. J is TRBJ1-1 and V is TRBV6-6, with D possibly matching TRBD1 (5 bases). CDR3 length: 12 residues. Germline V gives CDR1 MNHNY, CDR2 SVGAGI (reference sequence). Trimming removed 5 bases from V and 10 bases from J, with 14 bases in between.

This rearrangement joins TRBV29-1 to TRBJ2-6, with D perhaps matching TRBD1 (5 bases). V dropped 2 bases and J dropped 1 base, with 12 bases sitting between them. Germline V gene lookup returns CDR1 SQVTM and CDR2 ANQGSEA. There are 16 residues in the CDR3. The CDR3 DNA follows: TGCAGCGTTGAATCTCGAACAGGTTCTGGGGCCAACGTCCTGACTTTC. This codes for CSVESRTGSGANVLTF.

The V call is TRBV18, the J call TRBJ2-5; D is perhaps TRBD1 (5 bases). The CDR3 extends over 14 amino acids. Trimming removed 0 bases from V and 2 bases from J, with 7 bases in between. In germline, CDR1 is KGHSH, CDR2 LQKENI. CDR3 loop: CASSPPSGQETQYF. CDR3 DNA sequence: TGTGCCAGCTCACCACCGTCAGGGCAAGAGACCCAGTACTTC. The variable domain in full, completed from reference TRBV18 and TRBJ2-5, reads NAGVMQNPRHLVRRRGQEARLRCSPMKGHSHVYWYRQLPEEGLKFMVYLQKENIIDESGMPKERFSAEFPKEGPSILRIQQVVRGDSAAYFCASSPPSGQETQYFGPGTRLLVL.